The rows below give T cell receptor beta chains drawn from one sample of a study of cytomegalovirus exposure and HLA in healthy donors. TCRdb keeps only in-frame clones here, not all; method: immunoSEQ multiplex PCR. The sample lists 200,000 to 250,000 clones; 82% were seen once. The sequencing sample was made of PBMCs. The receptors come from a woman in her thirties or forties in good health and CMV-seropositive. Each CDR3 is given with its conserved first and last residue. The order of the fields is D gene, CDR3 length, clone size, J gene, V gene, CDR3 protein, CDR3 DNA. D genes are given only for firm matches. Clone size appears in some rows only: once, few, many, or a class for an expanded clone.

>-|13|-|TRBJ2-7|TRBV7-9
CSSSSDSRSEQYF
TGTTCCAGCAGCTCGGACTCGAGATCCGAGCAGTACTTC
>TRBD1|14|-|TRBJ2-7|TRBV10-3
CASGPTGGGYEQYF
TGTGCCAGCGGTCCGACAGGGGGCGGTTACGAGCAGTACTTC
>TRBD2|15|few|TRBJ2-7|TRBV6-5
CASSPLAGRVSEQYF
TGTGCCAGCAGTCCCTTGGCCGGGAGGGTGAGCGAGCAGTACTTC
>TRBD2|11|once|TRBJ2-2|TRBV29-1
CSVAAGGELFF
TGCAGCGTGGCAGCGGGGGGGGAGCTGTTTTTT
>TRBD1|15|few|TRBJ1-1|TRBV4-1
CASSHRTGLHTEAFF
TGCGCCAGCAGCCACCGGACAGGGTTACACACTGAAGCTTTCTTT
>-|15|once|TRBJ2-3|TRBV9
CASSVGGRTTDTQYF
TGTGCCAGCAGCGTCGGTGGTAGAACCACAGATACGCAGTATTTT
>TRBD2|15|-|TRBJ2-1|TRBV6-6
CASEPSGGHYNEQFF
TGTGCCAGCGAACCCAGCGGGGGCCATTACAATGAGCAGTTCTTC
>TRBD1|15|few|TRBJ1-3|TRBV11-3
CASSTSGTGRNTIYF
TGTGCCAGCAGCACCTCCGGGACAGGGAGAAACACCATATATTTT
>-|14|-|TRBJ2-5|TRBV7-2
CASSLVVALETQYF
TGTGCCAGCAGCTTAGTGGTAGCGTTAGAGACCCAGTACTTC
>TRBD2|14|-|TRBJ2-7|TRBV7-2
CASSPGLAVLEQYF
TGTGCCAGCAGCCCGGGACTAGCGGTTCTCGAGCAGTACTTC
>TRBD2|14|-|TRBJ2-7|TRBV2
CASSYGLADYEQYF
TGTGCCAGCTCCTACGGACTAGCGGACTACGAGCAGTACTTC
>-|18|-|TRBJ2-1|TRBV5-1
CASSVRVRDSSSYNEQFF
TGCGCCAGCAGCGTTAGAGTCCGGGACTCGAGCTCCTACAATGAGCAGTTCTTC
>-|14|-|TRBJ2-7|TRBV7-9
CASSLAGGPHEQYF
TGTGCCAGCAGCTTAGCCGGCGGCCCGCACGAGCAGTACTTC
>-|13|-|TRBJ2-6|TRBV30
CACELAGANVLTF
TGTGCCTGCGAGTTGGCTGGGGCCAACGTCCTGACTTTC
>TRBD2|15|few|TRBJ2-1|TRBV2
CASTSKRAGDNEQFF
TGTGCCAGCACCTCTAAGAGAGCGGGGGACAATGAGCAGTTCTTC
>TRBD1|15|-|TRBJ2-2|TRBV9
CASSLGGQGNGELFF
TGTGCCAGCAGCCTCGGGGGACAGGGTAACGGGGAGCTGTTTTTT
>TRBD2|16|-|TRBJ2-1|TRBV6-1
CASSEARGYIRNEQFF
TGTGCCAGCAGTGAAGCGCGGGGGTATATCAGGAATGAGCAGTTCTTC
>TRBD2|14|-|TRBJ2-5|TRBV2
CASSPGLAQETQYF
TGTGCCAGCAGCCCGGGACTAGCCCAAGAGACCCAGTACTTC
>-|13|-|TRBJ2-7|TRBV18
CASSPQFEDEQYF
TGTGCCAGCTCACCCCAGTTTGAGGACGAGCAGTACTTC
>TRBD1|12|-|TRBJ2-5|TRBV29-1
CSVGQGRETQYF
TGCAGCGTTGGACAGGGGAGGGAGACCCAGTACTTC
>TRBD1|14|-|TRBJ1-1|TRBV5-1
CASSSTGTGEKAFF
TGCGCCAGCAGCTCGACCGGGACAGGGGAGAAAGCTTTCTTT
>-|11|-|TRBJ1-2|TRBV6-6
CASTENYGYTF
TGTGCCAGCACCGAGAACTATGGCTACACCTTC
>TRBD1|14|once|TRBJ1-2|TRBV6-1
CASSSGQVGSGYTF
TGTGCCAGCAGCAGTGGACAGGTGGGTTCGGGCTACACCTTC
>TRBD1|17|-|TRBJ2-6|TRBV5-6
CASSSTPDRAGANVLTF
TGTGCCAGCAGCTCCACCCCGGACAGGGCTGGGGCCAACGTCCTGACTTTC
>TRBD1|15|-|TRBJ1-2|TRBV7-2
CASSLEPGQGYGYTF
TGTGCCAGCAGCTTAGAGCCCGGACAGGGCTATGGCTACACCTTC
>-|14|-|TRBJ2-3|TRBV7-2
CASSFHQGTDTQYF
TGTGCCAGCAGCTTTCACCAGGGCACAGATACGCAGTATTTT
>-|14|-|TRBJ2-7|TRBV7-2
CASSLDRSSYEQYF
TGTGCCAGCAGCTTAGACAGGAGCTCCTACGAGCAGTACTTC
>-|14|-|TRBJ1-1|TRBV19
CASSITQLNTEAFF
TGTGCCAGTAGTATTACCCAGTTGAACACTGAAGCTTTCTTT
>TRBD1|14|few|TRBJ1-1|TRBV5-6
CASSTTGVNTEAFF
TGTGCCAGCAGCACGACAGGGGTGAACACTGAAGCTTTCTTT
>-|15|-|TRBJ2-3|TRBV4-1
CASNDRVRGVDTQYF
TGCGCCAGCAACGACAGGGTTCGCGGGGTAGATACGCAGTATTTT
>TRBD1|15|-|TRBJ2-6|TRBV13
CASSLTGAGANVLTF
TGTGCCAGCAGCCTTACAGGGGCTGGGGCCAACGTCCTGACTTTC
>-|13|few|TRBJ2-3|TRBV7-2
CASSYGSTDTQYF
TGTGCCAGCAGCTACGGGAGCACAGATACGCAGTATTTT
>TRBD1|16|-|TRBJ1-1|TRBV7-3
CASSPTDRGPNTEAFF
TGTGCCAGCAGCCCCACAGACAGGGGGCCGAACACTGAAGCTTTCTTT
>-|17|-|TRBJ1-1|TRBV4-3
CASSLQSRGLKNTEAFF
TGCGCCAGCAGCCTTCAGAGTAGGGGCCTCAAAAACACTGAAGCTTTCTTT